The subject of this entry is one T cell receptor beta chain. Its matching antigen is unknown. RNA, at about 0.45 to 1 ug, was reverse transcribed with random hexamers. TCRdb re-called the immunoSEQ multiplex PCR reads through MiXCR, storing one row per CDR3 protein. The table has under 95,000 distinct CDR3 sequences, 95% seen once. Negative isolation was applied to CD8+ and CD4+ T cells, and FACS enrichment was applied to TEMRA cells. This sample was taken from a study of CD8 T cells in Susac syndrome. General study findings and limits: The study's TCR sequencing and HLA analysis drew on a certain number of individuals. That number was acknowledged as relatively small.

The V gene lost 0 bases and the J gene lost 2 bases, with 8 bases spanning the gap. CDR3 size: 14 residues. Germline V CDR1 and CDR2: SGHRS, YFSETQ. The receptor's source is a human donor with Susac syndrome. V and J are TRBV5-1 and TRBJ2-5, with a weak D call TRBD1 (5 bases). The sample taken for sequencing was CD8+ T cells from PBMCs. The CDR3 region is CASSLGTYQETQYF. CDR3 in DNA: TGCGCCAGCAGCTTGGGGACATATCAAGAGACCCAGTACTTC.